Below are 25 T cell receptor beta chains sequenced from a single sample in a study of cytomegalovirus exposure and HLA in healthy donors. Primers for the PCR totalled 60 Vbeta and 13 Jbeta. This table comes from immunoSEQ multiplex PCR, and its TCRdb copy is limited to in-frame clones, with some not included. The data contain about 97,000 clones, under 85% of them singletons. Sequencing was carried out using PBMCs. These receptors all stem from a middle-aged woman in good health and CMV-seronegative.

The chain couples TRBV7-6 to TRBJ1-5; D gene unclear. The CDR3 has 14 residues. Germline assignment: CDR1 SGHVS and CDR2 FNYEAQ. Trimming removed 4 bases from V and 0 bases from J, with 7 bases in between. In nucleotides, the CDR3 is TGTGCCAGCAGCTCCGGGAGTAGCAATCAGCCCCAGCATTTT. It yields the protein CASSSGSSNQPQHF.

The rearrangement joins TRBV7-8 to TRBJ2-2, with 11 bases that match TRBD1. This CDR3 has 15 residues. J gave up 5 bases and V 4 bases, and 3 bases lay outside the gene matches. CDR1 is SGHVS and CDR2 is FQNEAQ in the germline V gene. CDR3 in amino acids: CASSSGQGETGELFF. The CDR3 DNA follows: TGTGCCAGCAGCTCGGGACAGGGGGAGACCGGGGAGCTGTTTTTT.

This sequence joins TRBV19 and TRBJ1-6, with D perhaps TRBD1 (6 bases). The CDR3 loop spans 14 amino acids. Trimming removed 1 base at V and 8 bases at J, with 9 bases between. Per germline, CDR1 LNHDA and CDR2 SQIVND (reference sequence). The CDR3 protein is CASSIAGGHSPLHF. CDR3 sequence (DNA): TGTGCCAGTAGTATAGCCGGGGGGCATTCACCCCTCCACTTT.

The CDR3 protein is CASSPQGGGRANTQYF. The CDR3 nucleotides read TGTGCCAGCAGCCCCCAGGGAGGCGGGAGGGCCAATACGCAGTATTTT. The chain joins TRBV7-9 to TRBJ2-3; TRBD2 aligns across 9 bases. V trimming: 5 bases; J trimming: 7 bases; junction bases outside the gene matches: 13. The CDR3 is made up of 16 amino acids. The V gene's germline CDR1 is SEHNR and CDR2 FQNEAQ (reference sequence).

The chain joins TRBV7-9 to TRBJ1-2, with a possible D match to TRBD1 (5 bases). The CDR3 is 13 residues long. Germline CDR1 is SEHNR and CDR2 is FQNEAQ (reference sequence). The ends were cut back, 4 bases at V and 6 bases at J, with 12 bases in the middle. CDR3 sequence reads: CASSSSEGNGYTF. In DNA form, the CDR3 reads TGTGCCAGCAGCTCTTCGGAGGGGAATGGCTACACCTTC.

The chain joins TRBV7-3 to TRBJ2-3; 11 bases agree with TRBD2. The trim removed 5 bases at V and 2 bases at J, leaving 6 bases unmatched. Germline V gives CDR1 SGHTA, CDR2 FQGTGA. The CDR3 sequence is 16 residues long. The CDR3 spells CASSKLAGGSTDTQYF. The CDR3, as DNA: TGTGCCAGCAGCAAGTTAGCGGGAGGGTCCACAGATACGCAGTATTTT.

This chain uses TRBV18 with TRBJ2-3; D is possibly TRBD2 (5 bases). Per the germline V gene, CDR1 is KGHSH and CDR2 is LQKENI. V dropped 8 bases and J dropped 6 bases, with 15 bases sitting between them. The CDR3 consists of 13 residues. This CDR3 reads CASSDYQPDTQYF. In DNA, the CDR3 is TGTGCCAGCAGTGACTATCAACCGGATACGCAGTATTTT.

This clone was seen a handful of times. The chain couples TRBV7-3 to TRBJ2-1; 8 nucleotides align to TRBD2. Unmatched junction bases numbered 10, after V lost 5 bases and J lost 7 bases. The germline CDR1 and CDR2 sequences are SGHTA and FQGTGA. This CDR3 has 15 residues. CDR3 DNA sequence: TGTGCCAGCAGCCCGGCAGCGGGAGTCATGAATGAGCAGTTCTTC. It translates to CASSPAAGVMNEQFF. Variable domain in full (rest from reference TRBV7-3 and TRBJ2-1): GAGVSQTPSNKVTEKGKYVELRCDPISGHTALYWYRQSLGQGPEFLIYFQGTGAADDSGLPNDRFFAVRPEGSVSTLKIQRTERGDSAVYLCASSPAAGVMNEQFFGPGTRLTVL.

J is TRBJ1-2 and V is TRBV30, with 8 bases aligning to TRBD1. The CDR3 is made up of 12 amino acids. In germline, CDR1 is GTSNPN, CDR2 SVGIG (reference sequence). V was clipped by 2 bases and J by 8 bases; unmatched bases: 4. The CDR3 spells CAWSRTGKGYTF. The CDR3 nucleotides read TGTGCCTGGAGTAGGACAGGGAAGGGCTACACCTTC. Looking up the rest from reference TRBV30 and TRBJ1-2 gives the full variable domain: SQTIHQWPATLVQPVGSPLSLECTVEGTSNPNLYWYRQAAGRGLQLLFYSVGIGQISSEVPQNLSASRPQDRQFILSSKKLLLSDSGFYLCAWSRTGKGYTFGSGTRLTVV.

CDR3 nucleotide sequence: TGTGCCAGCACGTTTGGGCAGGGGATGTCTGGGGCCAACGTCCTGACTTTC. Encoded protein: CASTFGQGMSGANVLTF. The V gene is TRBV25-1, the J gene TRBJ2-6; perhaps TRBD1 as D (6 bases). V lost 7 bases to trimming and J lost 1 base, with 17 bases between them. Per germline, CDR1 MGHDK and CDR2 SYGVNS. The CDR3 loop spans 17 amino acids. Full variable domain (remainder filled in from reference TRBV25-1 and TRBJ2-6): EADIYQTPRYLVIGTGKKITLECSQTMGHDKMYWYQQDPGMELHLIHYSYGVNSTEKGDLSSESTVSRIRTEHFPLTLESARPSHTSQYLCASTFGQGMSGANVLTFGAGSRLTVL.

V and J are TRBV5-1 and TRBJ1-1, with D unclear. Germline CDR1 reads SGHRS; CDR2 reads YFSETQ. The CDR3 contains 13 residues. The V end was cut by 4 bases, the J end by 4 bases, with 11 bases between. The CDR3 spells CASSLEVATEAFF. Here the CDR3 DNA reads TGCGCCAGCAGCCTAGAGGTGGCCACTGAAGCTTTCTTT.

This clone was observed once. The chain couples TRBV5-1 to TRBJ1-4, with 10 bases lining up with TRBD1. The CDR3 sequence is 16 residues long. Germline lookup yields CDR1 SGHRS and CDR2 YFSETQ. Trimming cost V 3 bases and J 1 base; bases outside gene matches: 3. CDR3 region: CASSSTGGQTNEKLFF. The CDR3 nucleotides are TGCGCCAGCAGCTCGACAGGGGGCCAAACTAATGAAAAACTGTTTTTT.

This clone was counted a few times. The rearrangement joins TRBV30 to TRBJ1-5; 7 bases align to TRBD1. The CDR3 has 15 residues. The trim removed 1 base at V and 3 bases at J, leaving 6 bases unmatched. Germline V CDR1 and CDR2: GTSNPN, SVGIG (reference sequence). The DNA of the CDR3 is TGTGCCTGGAGTGAAGGGGACAGATCCAATCAGCCCCAGCATTTT. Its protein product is CAWSEGDRSNQPQHF.

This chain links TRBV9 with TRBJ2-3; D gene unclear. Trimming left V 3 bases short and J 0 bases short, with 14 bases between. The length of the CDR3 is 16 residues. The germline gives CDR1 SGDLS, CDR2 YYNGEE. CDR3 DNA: TGTGCCAGCAGCGCCCCGGCGGCTTCTAGCACAGATACGCAGTATTTT. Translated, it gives CASSAPAASSTDTQYF.

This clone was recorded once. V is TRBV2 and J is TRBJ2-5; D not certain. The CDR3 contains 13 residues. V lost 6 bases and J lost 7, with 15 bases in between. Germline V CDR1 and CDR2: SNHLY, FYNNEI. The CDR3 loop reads CASRSSPRGTQYF. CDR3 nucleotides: TGTGCCAGCAGATCAAGCCCCCGCGGGACCCAGTACTTC.

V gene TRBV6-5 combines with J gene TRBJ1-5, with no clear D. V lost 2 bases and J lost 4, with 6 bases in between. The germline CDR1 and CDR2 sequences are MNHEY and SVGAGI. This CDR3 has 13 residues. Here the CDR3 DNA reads TGTGCCAGCAGTTACGGGGAGAATCAGCCCCAGCATTTT. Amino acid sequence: CASSYGENQPQHF.

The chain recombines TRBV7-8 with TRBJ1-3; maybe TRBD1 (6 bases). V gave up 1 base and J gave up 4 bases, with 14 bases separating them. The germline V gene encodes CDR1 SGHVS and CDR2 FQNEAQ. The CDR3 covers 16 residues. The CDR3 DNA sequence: TGTGCCAGCAGCTTAGGGGACACAGGGTCCGGAAACACCATATATTTT. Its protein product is CASSLGDTGSGNTIYF.

CDR3 sequence reads: CASSLTGQDGYTF. CDR3 coding DNA: TGCGCCAGCAGCCTAACAGGACAGGATGGCTACACCTTC. The rearrangement uses TRBV5-1 and TRBJ1-2; 7 bases line up with TRBD1. The germline gives CDR1 SGHRS, CDR2 YFSETQ. J lost 6 bases, V lost 4 bases, and 6 bases had no gene match. This CDR3 has 13 residues.

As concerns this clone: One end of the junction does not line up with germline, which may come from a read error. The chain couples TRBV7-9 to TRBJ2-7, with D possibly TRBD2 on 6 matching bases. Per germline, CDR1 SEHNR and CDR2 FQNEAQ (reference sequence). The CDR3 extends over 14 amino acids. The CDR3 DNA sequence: TGTTCCAGCAGTCAAGTCACGCCGGGACTGCCTTTGTACTTC. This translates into CSSSQVTPGLPLYF.

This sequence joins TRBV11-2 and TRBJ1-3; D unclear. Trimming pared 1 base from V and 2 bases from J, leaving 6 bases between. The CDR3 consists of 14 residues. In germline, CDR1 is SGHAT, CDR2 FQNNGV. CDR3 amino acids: CASSLVLTGNTIYF. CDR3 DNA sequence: TGTGCCAGCAGCTTAGTTTTAACTGGAAACACCATATATTTT.

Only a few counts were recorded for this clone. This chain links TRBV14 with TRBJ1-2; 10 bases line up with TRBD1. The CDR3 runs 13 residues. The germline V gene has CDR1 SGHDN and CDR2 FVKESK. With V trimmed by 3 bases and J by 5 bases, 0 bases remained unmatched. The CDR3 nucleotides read TGTGCCAGCAGCCAGGACAGGGGGTATGGCTACACCTTC. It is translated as CASSQDRGYGYTF.

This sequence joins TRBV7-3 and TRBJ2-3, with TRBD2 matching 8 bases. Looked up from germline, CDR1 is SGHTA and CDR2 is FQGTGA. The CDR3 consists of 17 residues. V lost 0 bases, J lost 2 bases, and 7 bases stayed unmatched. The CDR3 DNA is TGTGCCAGCAGCTTAACGGCCAGCGGGGGCCCCACAGATACGCAGTATTTT. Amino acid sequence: CASSLTASGGPTDTQYF.

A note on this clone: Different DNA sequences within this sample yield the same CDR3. The CDR3 DNA reads as TGTGCCAGCAGTGAAGGACTAGCGGGGTACAATGAGCAGTTCTTC. Amino acid sequence: CASSEGLAGYNEQFF. The chain uses TRBV2 and TRBJ2-1; 11 bases match TRBD2. CDR1 SNHLY and CDR2 FYNNEI come from the germline V gene. The length of the CDR3 is 15 residues. V trimming: 1 base; J trimming: 4 bases; junction bases outside the gene matches: 0.

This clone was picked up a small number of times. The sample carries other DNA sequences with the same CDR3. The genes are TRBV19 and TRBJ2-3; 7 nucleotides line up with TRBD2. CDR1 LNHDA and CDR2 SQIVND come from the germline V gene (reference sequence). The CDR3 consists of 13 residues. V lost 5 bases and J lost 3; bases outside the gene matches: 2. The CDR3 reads CASSRDYTDTQYF. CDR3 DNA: TGTGCCAGTAGTCGGGACTATACAGATACGCAGTATTTT.

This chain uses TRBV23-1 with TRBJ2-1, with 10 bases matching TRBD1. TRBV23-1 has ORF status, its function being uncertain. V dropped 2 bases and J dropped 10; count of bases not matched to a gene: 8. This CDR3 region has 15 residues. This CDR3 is CASSQGDRGAGEQFF. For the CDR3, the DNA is TGCGCCAGCAGTCAAGGGGACAGGGGCGCCGGGGAGCAGTTCTTC.